The 10 T cell receptor beta chains below all came from one sample that was sequenced in a study of neoadjuvant nivolumab and ipilimumab in lung cancer. Assay used: immunoSEQ multiplex PCR; TCRdb lists only in-frame clones, some missing. The repertoire includes fewer than 40,000 clones, over 75% of them detected once, and roughly 5.3% sits in the top ten. Specimen: peripheral blood, collected after neoadjuvant nivolumab, alone or with ipilimumab, at or shortly before surgery. The receptors were gathered from an adult with non-small cell lung cancer.

The V and J genes are TRBV15 and TRBJ1-3, with TRBD1 matching 7 bases. The CDR3 extends over 15 amino acids. Unmatched junction bases numbered 4, after V lost 3 bases and J lost 2 bases. Germline assignment: CDR1 LNHNV and CDR2 YYDKDF (reference sequence). For the CDR3, the DNA is TGTGCCACCAGCAGCGCAGGGGGTGCTGGAAACACCATATATTTT. Protein sequence: CATSSAGGAGNTIYF. The variable domain in full, completed from reference TRBV15 and TRBJ1-3, reads DAMVIQNPRYQVTQFGKPVTLSCSQTLNHNVMYWYQQKSSQAPKLLFHYYDKDFNNEADTPDNFQSRRPNTSFCFLDIRSPGLGDTAMYLCATSSAGGAGNTIYFGEGSWLTVV.

The V and J genes are TRBV5-4 and TRBJ1-5; D ambiguous. Trimming cost V 0 bases and J 3 bases, with 1 base left between them. Germline values: CDR1 SGHNT, CDR2 YYREEE (reference sequence). This CDR3 is built from 12 residues. The CDR3 DNA follows: TGTGCCAGCAGCTTGGACAATCAGCCCCAGCATTTT. This gives the protein CASSLDNQPQHF.

The chain is built from TRBV7-9 and TRBJ1-2; D not resolved. This CDR3 comprises 13 residues. The germline V and J ends were trimmed by 2 bases and 2 bases, with 6 bases remaining between them. Per germline, CDR1 SEHNR and CDR2 FQNEAQ (reference sequence). The CDR3 spells CASSLSSNYGYTF. The CDR3 DNA reads as TGTGCCAGCAGCTTATCCTCAAACTATGGCTACACCTTC.

The chain recombines TRBV2 with TRBJ1-4; D ambiguous. Per the germline V gene, CDR1 is SNHLY and CDR2 is FYNNEI. Trimming removed 0 bases at V and 4 bases at J, with 12 bases between. This CDR3 region has 16 residues. The CDR3 DNA reads TGTGCCAGCAGTGAAGCGCTCCAACGGCTTAATGAAAAACTGTTTTTT. As protein: CASSEALQRLNEKLFF.

CDR3 in amino acids: CASSPDGRSGNTIYF. CDR3 bases: TGTGCCAGCAGCCCGGACGGCCGCTCTGGAAACACCATATATTTT. This chain connects TRBV7-9 to TRBJ1-3, with D hard to call. The ends were cut back, 5 bases at V and 0 bases at J, with 11 bases in the middle. The CDR3 runs 15 residues. The V gene's germline CDR1 is SEHNR and CDR2 FQNEAQ (reference sequence).

The chain joins TRBV5-1 to TRBJ2-5, with D possibly matching TRBD2 (6 bases). CDR3 size: 14 residues. Trimming cost V 4 bases and J 5 bases, with 15 bases left between them. Germline V lookup: CDR1 SGHRS, CDR2 YFSETQ. The CDR3 DNA reads TGCGCCAGCAGCGTCACCACGGGACTCGAGACCCAGTACTTC. Its translation: CASSVTTGLETQYF.

This rearrangement joins TRBV18 to TRBJ2-2; possibly TRBD2 for D (5 bases). Germline CDR1 and CDR2: KGHSH and LQKENI. The V gene lost 8 bases and the J gene lost 0 bases, with 16 bases spanning the gap. The CDR3 sequence is 16 residues long. The DNA for the CDR3 is TGTGCCAGCACTACACGGCCGGGGTCGAACACCGGGGAGCTGTTTTTT. Its protein product is CASTTRPGSNTGELFF.

This chain links TRBV7-8 with TRBJ1-1; possible D gene TRBD1, 6 bases. V lost 5 bases and J lost 1, with 14 bases in between. The CDR3 spans 15 residues. Germline CDR1 reads SGHVS; CDR2 reads FQNEAQ. The DNA for the CDR3 is TGTGCCAGCAGCACAATTAGGACAGAGAACACTGAAGCTTTCTTT. Residues: CASSTIRTENTEAFF.

V is TRBV5-4 and J is TRBJ2-7; D call uncertain. Germline V gene sequence: CDR1 SGHNT, CDR2 YYREEE (reference sequence). Between the trimmed V and J ends, which lost 4 bases and 2 bases, there was a span of 16 bases. There are 15 residues in the CDR3. The chain's CDR3 is CASSITGVGTYEQYF. CDR3 DNA sequence: TGTGCCAGCAGCATCACGGGTGTCGGAACCTACGAGCAGTACTTC. Looking up the rest from reference TRBV5-4 and TRBJ2-7 gives the full variable domain: ETGVTQSPTHLIKTRGQQVTLRCSSQSGHNTVSWYQQALGQGPQFIFQYYREEENGRGNFPPRFSGLQFPNYSSELNVNALELDDSALYLCASSITGVGTYEQYFGPGTRLTVT.

This clone is labeled as medium-sized (0.01 to 0.1%). The chain links TRBV7-8 to TRBJ2-5, with no clear D. Germline V CDR1 and CDR2: SGHVS, FQNEAQ. CDR3 length equals 14 residues. Trimming removed 2 bases at V and 5 bases at J, with 12 bases between. CDR3 in amino acids: CASSLLYVLETQYF. The CDR3 DNA reads TGTGCCAGCAGCTTACTATACGTGTTGGAGACCCAGTACTTC.